The rows below give T cell receptor beta chains drawn from one sample of a study of cytomegalovirus exposure and HLA in healthy donors. Method: immunoSEQ multiplex PCR; TCRdb's copy keeps in-frame clones and lacks some. This table has just under 80,000 clones, around 84% appearing once. The source material was PBMCs. Source of these receptors: a man aged 35-49 years in good health and CMV-seronegative. Both conserved end residues are part of each CDR3. D genes are given only for firm matches. Some rows have no size entry. The others give once, few or many, or a class for an expanded clone.

v_call: TRBV9; clone_size: medium-sized; d_call: NA; j_call: TRBJ2-7; cdr3_nt: TGTGCCAGCAGCGTAAGCCCTAAGGGGGTCTCCTACGAGCAGTACTTC; cdr3_aa: CASSVSPKGVSYEQYF
v_call: TRBV4-3; clone_size: NA; d_call: NA; j_call: TRBJ1-3; cdr3_nt: TGCGCCAGCAGCCAAAGGGCGGGTGGAAACACCATATATTTT; cdr3_aa: CASSQRAGGNTIYF
v_call: TRBV9; clone_size: NA; d_call: TRBD2; j_call: TRBJ2-7; cdr3_nt: TGTGCCAGCAGCCCTCTAGCGGGAGCAGGGTACGAGCAGTACTTC; cdr3_aa: CASSPLAGAGYEQYF
v_call: TRBV5-1; clone_size: NA; d_call: TRBD2; j_call: TRBJ2-2; cdr3_nt: TGCGCCAGCAGCTTGATCAGCGGGGTGAACACCGGGGAGCTGTTTTTT; cdr3_aa: CASSLISGVNTGELFF
v_call: TRBV30; clone_size: NA; d_call: TRBD1; j_call: TRBJ1-2; cdr3_nt: TGTGCCTGGAGCGCTGGGACAGGGGGCTATGGCTACACCTTC; cdr3_aa: CAWSAGTGGYGYTF
v_call: TRBV30; clone_size: once; d_call: NA; j_call: TRBJ1-2; cdr3_nt: TGTGCCTGGAGTGGCGAATTTTCCCTAGGGGATGGCTACACCTTC; cdr3_aa: CAWSGEFSLGDGYTF
v_call: TRBV27; clone_size: NA; d_call: TRBD1; j_call: TRBJ2-7; cdr3_nt: TGTGCCAGCAGCCCCAGGGGGCGAGGGAACGAGCAGTACTTC; cdr3_aa: CASSPRGRGNEQYF
v_call: TRBV30; clone_size: once; d_call: NA; j_call: TRBJ2-1; cdr3_nt: TGTGCCTGGAGTGGGGTTTGGGGTGGGGCCGGGTATGAGCAGTTCTTC; cdr3_aa: CAWSGVWGGAGYEQFF
v_call: TRBV6-1; clone_size: once; d_call: TRBD2; j_call: TRBJ2-1; cdr3_nt: TGTGCCAGCAGTTGGACTAGCGGGAGGGCCGATGAGCAGTTCTTC; cdr3_aa: CASSWTSGRADEQFF
v_call: TRBV5-1; clone_size: few; d_call: TRBD2; j_call: TRBJ2-1; cdr3_nt: TGCGCCAGCAGATGGACTAGCGGGAGTGGGGGGTCCTACAATGAGCAGTTCTTC; cdr3_aa: CASRWTSGSGGSYNEQFF
v_call: TRBV15; clone_size: NA; d_call: NA; j_call: TRBJ2-7; cdr3_nt: TGTGCCACCAGCAGAGAAACGGGGACATCCTCTAAGGTGGGCTCCTACGAGCAGTACTTC; cdr3_aa: CATSRETGTSSKVGSYEQYF
v_call: TRBV5-4; clone_size: NA; d_call: TRBD1; j_call: TRBJ1-2; cdr3_nt: TGTGCCAGCAGACAGCCGGGACAGAACTATGGCTACACCTTC; cdr3_aa: CASRQPGQNYGYTF
v_call: TRBV2; clone_size: NA; d_call: NA; j_call: TRBJ2-1; cdr3_nt: TGTGCCAGCAGTGAACAAGGGGCTGAGCAGTTCTTC; cdr3_aa: CASSEQGAEQFF
v_call: TRBV7-8; clone_size: NA; d_call: NA; j_call: TRBJ1-2; cdr3_nt: TGTGCCAGCAGCTTAGAAGCCGGGACACCCTATGGCTACACCTTC; cdr3_aa: CASSLEAGTPYGYTF
v_call: TRBV15; clone_size: NA; d_call: TRBD1; j_call: TRBJ2-4; cdr3_nt: TGTGCCACCAGCAGAAGCCGGGACAGGGGGCCCAAAAACATTCAGTACTTC; cdr3_aa: CATSRSRDRGPKNIQYF
v_call: TRBV7-9; clone_size: NA; d_call: TRBD1; j_call: TRBJ2-7; cdr3_nt: TGTGCCAGCAGCTTAGAAGGGACAGGGCCCTACGAGCAGTACTTC; cdr3_aa: CASSLEGTGPYEQYF
v_call: TRBV19; clone_size: NA; d_call: TRBD1; j_call: TRBJ1-5; cdr3_nt: TGTGCCAGTAGTGAGACAGGGACGGTCGGTCAGCCCCAGCATTTT; cdr3_aa: CASSETGTVGQPQHF
v_call: TRBV6-5; clone_size: NA; d_call: NA; j_call: TRBJ1-1; cdr3_nt: TGTGCCAGCAGTTACTCGACTGGGTCTTCAGCTTTCTTT; cdr3_aa: CASSYSTGSSAFF
v_call: TRBV28; clone_size: NA; d_call: TRBD1; j_call: TRBJ1-5; cdr3_nt: TGCGCCAGCAGTTTGGCGATGACAGGGGGCCTCCAGCCCCAGCATTTT; cdr3_aa: CASSLAMTGGLQPQHF
v_call: TRBV30; clone_size: NA; d_call: TRBD2; j_call: TRBJ2-5; cdr3_nt: TGTGCCTGGCAGCTAGGGGAGGGTTCGAAAGAGACCCAGTACTTC; cdr3_aa: CAWQLGEGSKETQYF
v_call: TRBV10-3; clone_size: NA; d_call: NA; j_call: TRBJ1-5; cdr3_nt: TGTGCCATCAGTGAGGTAGACACGGAAGGCCAGCCCCAGCATTTT; cdr3_aa: CAISEVDTEGQPQHF
v_call: TRBV15; clone_size: NA; d_call: NA; j_call: TRBJ1-5; cdr3_nt: TGTGCCACCAGCAGCCAATTCGGGAGCAATCAGCCCCAGCATTTT; cdr3_aa: CATSSQFGSNQPQHF
v_call: TRBV12-5; clone_size: NA; d_call: NA; j_call: TRBJ2-1; cdr3_nt: TGTGCTAGTGGTGCGGGCTCCTACAATGAGCAGTTCTTC; cdr3_aa: CASGAGSYNEQFF
v_call: TRBV6-5; clone_size: NA; d_call: NA; j_call: TRBJ1-5; cdr3_nt: TGTGCCAGCAGTTACCGGGGCAATCAGCCCCAGCATTTT; cdr3_aa: CASSYRGNQPQHF
v_call: TRBV14; clone_size: once; d_call: TRBD1; j_call: TRBJ2-7; cdr3_nt: TGTGCCAGCAGCCAATGGCTTGGACAGGGCGTCTCCTACGAGCAGTACTTC; cdr3_aa: CASSQWLGQGVSYEQYF
v_call: TRBV7-6; clone_size: few; d_call: NA; j_call: TRBJ2-7; cdr3_nt: TGTGCCAGCAGCGTTGCAGGGTCATACGAGCAGTACTTC; cdr3_aa: CASSVAGSYEQYF
v_call: TRBV19; clone_size: NA; d_call: TRBD1; j_call: TRBJ1-5; cdr3_nt: TGTGCCAGTAGCCCCCCTGGGACAGGGGGCAATCAGCCCCAGCATTTT; cdr3_aa: CASSPPGTGGNQPQHF
v_call: TRBV19; clone_size: NA; d_call: TRBD1; j_call: TRBJ1-2; cdr3_nt: TGTGCCAGTAGCCCCGGACTTTCCGGGACAGGGGGCAGGAGGGCCAATAACTATGGCTACACCTTC; cdr3_aa: CASSPGLSGTGGRRANNYGYTF
v_call: TRBV28; clone_size: NA; d_call: NA; j_call: TRBJ2-1; cdr3_nt: TGTGCCAGCCGGCCAGAGGGAGGTTTATTTAGTAAGCAGTTCTTC; cdr3_aa: CASRPEGGLFSKQFF
v_call: TRBV7-9; clone_size: NA; d_call: NA; j_call: TRBJ1-1; cdr3_nt: TGTGCCAGCAGCCCGAGGGGCAGGGAGGACACTGAAGCTTTCTTT; cdr3_aa: CASSPRGREDTEAFF
v_call: TRBV9; clone_size: NA; d_call: NA; j_call: TRBJ1-1; cdr3_nt: TGTGCCAGCAGCGTAGTCGACACTGAAGCTTTCTTT; cdr3_aa: CASSVVDTEAFF
v_call: TRBV19; clone_size: NA; d_call: TRBD1; j_call: TRBJ2-7; cdr3_nt: TGTGCCAGTAGTGTCACCGGGACAGGGGGAGGCGAGCAGTACTTC; cdr3_aa: CASSVTGTGGGEQYF
v_call: TRBV7-9; clone_size: once; d_call: TRBD1; j_call: TRBJ2-5; cdr3_nt: TGTGCCAGCAGCTTTGGAAGGGGGCTGGAAGAGACCCAGTACTTC; cdr3_aa: CASSFGRGLEETQYF
v_call: TRBV5-5; clone_size: few; d_call: TRBD1; j_call: TRBJ1-1; cdr3_nt: TGTGCCAGCAGCCTAAGGGACAGGAACACTGAAGCTTTCTTT; cdr3_aa: CASSLRDRNTEAFF
v_call: TRBV5-5; clone_size: NA; d_call: TRBD1; j_call: TRBJ2-7; cdr3_nt: TGTGCCAGCAGCTTGAGACAGGGCGGATACGAGCAGTACTTC; cdr3_aa: CASSLRQGGYEQYF
v_call: TRBV28; clone_size: few; d_call: TRBD1; j_call: TRBJ2-7; cdr3_nt: TGTGCCAGCAGCATGCCGGGACAGGGGGCCCACGAGCAGTACTTC; cdr3_aa: CASSMPGQGAHEQYF
v_call: TRBV27; clone_size: NA; d_call: TRBD2; j_call: TRBJ2-7; cdr3_nt: TGTGCCAGCAGTCCGATACGACTAGCGTCAACCTACGAGCAGTACTTC; cdr3_aa: CASSPIRLASTYEQYF